These 11 T cell receptor beta chains came from one sample sequenced in a study of blood T cell repertoires in COVID-19 (dated by TCRdb to about 2020). The protocol used for the library was the immunoSEQ multiplex PCR assay. Held by TCRdb, this immuneACCESS table contains in-frame sequences only and omits some clones. Under half of the omission traces to an unresolved V gene where checked; the cause of the rest is unknown. Within this sample are about 93,000 clones, with roughly 90% of them counted one time only. The top ten hold less than 2% of the sample. Sequencing was performed on peripheral blood. The receptors were sampled from a human donor with active COVID-19. The donor label of this sample is uncertain.

The rearrangement joins TRBV7-9 to TRBJ2-3, with D maybe TRBD1 (7 bases). The CDR3 is 16 amino acids. Looked up from germline, CDR1 is SEHNR and CDR2 is FQNEAQ (reference sequence). The V end lost 1 base, the J end lost 6 bases, and 17 bases lay between the germline ends. CDR3 loop: CASSLDGGGASDTQYF. CDR3 sequence (DNA): TGTGCCAGCAGCTTAGATGGAGGGGGCGCTTCGGATACGCAGTATTTT.

The chain joins TRBV5-5 to TRBJ1-2; D unresolved. The CDR3 has 17 amino acids. Germline assignment: CDR1 SGHKS and CDR2 YYEKEE (reference sequence). The ends were cut back, 0 bases at V and 4 bases at J, with 19 bases in the middle. For the CDR3, the DNA is TGTGCCAGCAGCTTGGAGGACGCGGGGTCGGGTGGCTATGGCTACACCTTC. Translating gives CASSLEDAGSGGYGYTF.

The V call is TRBV2, the J call TRBJ1-2; the match to TRBD1 covers 7 bases. This CDR3 has 13 residues. The V and J ends lost 6 bases and 9 bases, in that order; junction bases with no gene match: 10. CDR1 is SNHLY, CDR2 FYNNEI, per germline. CDR3 nucleotide sequence: TGTGCCAGCAGAACCGGGACAGAAAATCGCTACACCTTC. Encoded protein: CASRTGTENRYTF.

This chain joins TRBV4-3 and TRBJ1-2; the match to TRBD1 covers 11 bases. The CDR3 loop spans 15 amino acids. Per germline, CDR1 LGHNA and CDR2 YSLEER. The trim removed 3 bases at V and 3 bases at J, leaving 3 bases unmatched. CDR3 region: CASSHRTGGDYGYTF. CDR3 DNA sequence: TGCGCCAGCAGCCACCGGACAGGGGGCGACTATGGCTACACCTTC.

The J gene is TRBJ2-3, the V gene TRBV5-1; a weak D match, TRBD2 (6 bases). The V end lost 0 bases, the J end lost 2 bases, and 19 bases lay between the germline ends. The CDR3 covers 18 residues. The germline V gene encodes CDR1 SGHRS and CDR2 YFSETQ. CDR3 sequence (DNA): TGCGCCAGCAGCTTGGGGGACTTTAGACGGGCTTTCACAGATACGCAGTATTTT. Translation: CASSLGDFRRAFTDTQYF.

The chain uses TRBV3-1 (or the pseudogene TRBV3-2) and TRBJ2-5, with D hard to call. This CDR3 spans 17 amino acids. V was trimmed by 0 bases and J by 4 bases, leaving 18 bases between them. Germline loops: CDR1 LGHDT, CDR2 YNNKEL (reference sequence). The CDR3, as DNA: TGTGCCAGCAGCCAAGATCGGGTTGGTGGCAAAGGAGAGACCCAGTACTTC. Amino acid sequence: CASSQDRVGGKGETQYF.

In DNA, the CDR3 is TGTGCCTGGACGGGACAAACCTATGGCTACACCTTC. It translates to CAWTGQTYGYTF. The chain recombines TRBV30 with TRBJ1-2; D is perhaps TRBD1 (6 bases). Trimming took 4 bases from V and 4 from J, leaving 10 bases between them. Germline CDR1 and CDR2: GTSNPN and SVGIG (reference sequence). This CDR3 has 12 amino acids.

The V and J genes are TRBV7-3 and TRBJ2-5; 7 nucleotides line up with TRBD2. Unmatched junction bases numbered 0, after V lost 2 bases and J lost 3 bases. The V gene's germline CDR1 is SGHTA and CDR2 FQGTGA. The CDR3 is 13 residues long. CDR3 region: CASSLGTKETQYF. The CDR3 coding sequence is TGTGCCAGCAGCTTAGGGACTAAAGAGACCCAGTACTTC.

The gene calls are TRBV30 and TRBJ2-7; TRBD1 agrees at 7 bases. Losses at the gene ends were 4 bases for V and 2 bases for J; bases not matched to a gene: 5. CDR1 and CDR2 (germline): GTSNPN, SVGIG (reference sequence). The CDR3 consists of 13 residues. The CDR3, as DNA: TGTGCCTGGACCCCCGGGACAGCCTACGAGCAGTACTTC. This encodes CAWTPGTAYEQYF.

This clone ranks as medium-sized. The rearrangement joins TRBV10-1 to TRBJ1-1, with D uncertain. Trimming pared 2 bases from V and 1 base from J, leaving 11 bases between. Germline CDR1 reads WNHNN; CDR2 reads SYGVQD (reference sequence). This CDR3 spans 15 amino acids. For the CDR3, the DNA is TGCGCCAGCAGTGAGACGGTGGAGGGGAACACTGAAGCTTTCTTT. It codes for CASSETVEGNTEAFF.

This sequence joins TRBV10-2 and TRBJ1-1; 7 nucleotides line up with TRBD1. This CDR3 is 13 amino acids long. Germline assignment: CDR1 WSHSY and CDR2 SAAADI. V shed 4 bases, J shed 5 bases, and the junction held 4 bases outside the gene matches. CDR3 in amino acids: CASSAKTGTEAFF. Written as DNA, the CDR3 is TGCGCCAGCAGTGCGAAGACAGGGACTGAAGCTTTCTTT.